These T cell receptor beta chains were read from a single sample in a study of CD4 T cells in relation to SARS-CoV-2 and coronaviruses. Libraries were prepared by immunoSEQ multiplex PCR; TCRdb keeps only in-frame clonotypes and omits some of them. This table holds tens of thousands of clones, around 67% found once. These receptors' antigens are unknown. The specimen sequenced was CD4+ T cells from PBMCs, cultured in vitro. Receptor source: a human donor in good health. CDR3s include the opening cysteine and the closing phenylalanine or tryptophan. The D gene is left open where the match is weak. Rows give clone size only sometimes, using once, few, many, or a class for an expanded clone.

clone size	D gene	V gene	J gene	CDR3 DNA	CDR3 protein
NA	TRBD1	TRBV7-9	TRBJ2-5	TGTGCCAGCAGCTTAGCGCTCGTCAGGGGGCTTCGGGAGACCCAGTACTTC	CASSLALVRGLRETQYF
once	NA	TRBV27	TRBJ2-3	TGTGCCAGCAGTTCTATAGCGGCCCTCACAGATACGCAGTATTTT	CASSSIAALTDTQYF
NA	TRBD2	TRBV18	TRBJ2-1	TGTGCCAGCTCACGGGGGAGCGGGAGGGAGATCCTCAATGAGCAGTTCTTC	CASSRGSGREILNEQFF
NA	NA	TRBV5-4	TRBJ2-1	TGTGCCAGCAGCTTGGGACTTTACAATGAGCAGTTCTTC	CASSLGLYNEQFF
NA	TRBD2	TRBV11-2	TRBJ2-3	TGTGCCAGCAGCTCTAGCGGGACCCTCGGAGATACGCAGTATTTT	CASSSSGTLGDTQYF
NA	NA	TRBV11-3	TRBJ2-1	TGTGCCAGCAGCCTAGCCCGGCCCGGCCGACCTTCTTTCGATGAGCAGTTCTTC	CASSLARPGRPSFDEQFF
NA	TRBD2	TRBV7-2	TRBJ2-1	TGTGCCAGCAGCTTAGGTTTTTTGGTTAGCGGGCTGTACAATGAGCAGTTCTTC	CASSLGFLVSGLYNEQFF
NA	NA	TRBV19	TRBJ2-7	TGTGCCAGTAGTATCAATTGGAGGGGCAACGAGCAGTACTTC	CASSINWRGNEQYF
few	NA	TRBV7-9	TRBJ1-3	TGTGCCAGCAGCCAGCCGGCCTTGAAATTCTCTGGAAACACCATATATTTT	CASSQPALKFSGNTIYF
NA	NA	TRBV7-9	TRBJ2-3	TGTGCCAGCAGCTCAGGAGGGACTTTCACAGATACGCAGTATTTT	CASSSGGTFTDTQYF
NA	TRBD1	TRBV6-4	TRBJ2-2	TGTGCCAGCAGTACCGACAGGGCCACGAACACCGGGGAGCTGTTTTTT	CASSTDRATNTGELFF
NA	NA	TRBV28	TRBJ1-2	TGTGCCAGCAGTCCGTTATACTATGGCTACACCTTC	CASSPLYYGYTF
NA	NA	TRBV2	TRBJ1-3	TGTGCCAGCACCGAATCTGGGAGTCCGGTATATTTT	CASTESGSPVYF
once	NA	TRBV5-5	TRBJ1-2	TGTGCCAGCAGCTTCCGGGACAATCGGTCTAACTATGGCTACACCTTC	CASSFRDNRSNYGYTF
NA	TRBD1	TRBV18	TRBJ2-7	TGTGCCAGCTCACCCGGGACAGGGGGCTCCGAGCAGTACTTC	CASSPGTGGSEQYF
NA	NA	TRBV28	TRBJ2-4	TGTGCCAGCAGTCCCCCTGGGACAATAGCCAAAAACATTCAGTACTTC	CASSPPGTIAKNIQYF